These 9 T cell receptor beta chains originate from one sample sequenced in a study of neoadjuvant anti-PD-1 for oral cavity cancer. The assay was immunoSEQ multiplex PCR, and TCRdb's table has in-frame clones only and misses some. Among some 15,000 clones, roughly 40% were seen once, and the ten largest hold 35% to 50%. Time point given: after neoadjuvant nivolumab, at surgical resection. The source was tumor tissue, collected after nivolumab (anti-PD-1) treatment. These receptors came from a person aged 35 to 85 with oral cavity squamous cell carcinoma.

The rearrangement links TRBV7-9 to TRBJ1-4, with D maybe TRBD1 (6 bases). Trimming took off 5 bases at V and 5 bases at J, with 15 bases between the two ends. The germline CDR1 and CDR2 sequences are SEHNR and FQNEAQ (reference sequence). The CDR3 extends over 15 amino acids. CDR3 in DNA: TGTGCCAGCAGCCTACCGACAGGAGACAATGAAAAACTGTTTTTT. Protein sequence: CASSLPTGDNEKLFF.

The rearrangement joins TRBV11-2 to TRBJ2-1; the D is unclear. Germline V gives CDR1 SGHAT, CDR2 FQNNGV. V was shortened by 3 bases and J by 6 bases, with 9 bases between the two germline ends. The CDR3 contains 13 residues. The CDR3 DNA follows: TGTGCCAGCAGCTTTGGGTCTGTCAATGAGCAGTTCTTC. It encodes CASSFGSVNEQFF.

The V and J genes are TRBV2 and TRBJ2-7; D is unclear. Deletions cut 4 bases from V and 0 bases from J, with 16 bases between. CDR1 is SNHLY, CDR2 FYNNEI, per germline. The CDR3 runs 16 residues. The CDR3 DNA reads as TGTGCCAGCAGTGTGAACTACCTTCCTAGCTCCTACGAGCAGTACTTC. The encoded protein is CASSVNYLPSSYEQYF.

The chain has TRBV6-1 and TRBJ2-5, with TRBD2 matching 11 bases. The CDR3 length is 15 residues. V gave up 7 bases and J gave up 9 bases; unmatched junction bases: 13. Germline lookup yields CDR1 MNHNS and CDR2 SASEGT. DNA of the CDR3: TGTGCCAGCACTCCTTCGGTACTAGCGGGGGAGGCCCAGTACTTC. Translating it yields CASTPSVLAGEAQYF.

This rearrangement joins TRBV6-1 to TRBJ2-3; tentatively, D is TRBD2 (6 bases). The CDR3 loop spans 17 amino acids. V was pared by 3 bases and J by 2 bases, with 18 bases between. The germline V gene encodes CDR1 MNHNS and CDR2 SASEGT. The CDR3 reads CASSDFTWRGDTDTQYF. CDR3 coding DNA: TGTGCCAGCAGTGACTTCACCTGGCGGGGCGACACAGATACGCAGTATTTT.

This clone appeared once. The chain recombines TRBV7-8 with TRBJ2-3; D is perhaps TRBD1 or TRBD2 (5 bases each). The CDR3 contains 16 residues. Trimming took off 7 bases at V and 1 base at J, with 18 bases between the two ends. The germline CDR1 and CDR2 sequences are SGHVS and FQNEAQ. CDR3 amino acids: CASTPTGAGRTDTQYF. The CDR3 DNA reads as TGTGCCAGCACCCCCACCGGGGCAGGACGCACAGATACGCAGTATTTT.

The CDR3: CASKGSSYNSPLHF. DNA for the CDR3: TGTGCCAGCAAGGGATCCTCCTATAATTCACCCCTCCACTTT. The chain couples TRBV25-1 to TRBJ1-6; D gene ambiguous. CDR3 length: 14 residues. With 7 bases removed from V and 0 bases from J, the gap between germline ends came to 7 bases. Germline V gives CDR1 MGHDK, CDR2 SYGVNS.

V usage is TRBV2 and J usage is TRBJ1-6; possibly TRBD1 for D (6 bases). The CDR3 extends over 16 amino acids. Deletions cut 6 bases from V and 6 bases from J, with 18 bases between. Germline V CDR1 and CDR2: SNHLY, FYNNEI. This CDR3 is CASSLVRGQGNSPLHF. The CDR3 bases are TGTGCCAGCAGCCTAGTTCGGGGGCAGGGTAATTCACCCCTCCACTTT.

The genes are TRBV10-1 and TRBJ1-2; no clear D. Germline V CDR1 and CDR2: WNHNN, SYGVQD (reference sequence). There are 15 residues in the CDR3. Trimming removed 0 bases at V and 3 bases at J, with 11 bases between. The CDR3 protein is CASSESLRRDYGYTF. In nucleotides, the CDR3 is TGCGCCAGCAGTGAGTCTTTAAGACGGGACTATGGCTACACCTTC.